Below, 9 T cell receptor beta chains from the same sample are listed, as sequenced in a study of neoadjuvant anti-PD-1 for oral cavity cancer. Data came from immunoSEQ multiplex PCR; TCRdb stores just in-frame clones and leaves some out. The sample contains about 14,000 clones, over 55% of which appear only once. Sequences were derived from PBMCs, sampled before nivolumab (anti-PD-1) treatment. These TCRs come from a person aged 40 to 85 with oral cavity squamous cell carcinoma.

This clone was seen more than once but under ten times. This sequence joins TRBV9 and TRBJ1-2, with D tentatively TRBD1 (5 bases). Germline V CDR1 and CDR2: SGDLS, YYNGEE. The CDR3 is 13 residues long. V dropped 3 bases and J dropped 0 bases, with 6 bases sitting between them. In nucleotides, the CDR3 is TGTGCCAGCAGCGGACAGTCTAACTATGGCTACACCTTC. Its protein product is CASSGQSNYGYTF.

This clone was picked up a small number of times. The chain couples TRBV2 to TRBJ1-1, with no clear D. The V and J ends lost 8 bases and 1 base respectively, with 8 bases between them. The CDR3 has 12 amino acids. Germline values: CDR1 SNHLY, CDR2 FYNNEI. CDR3 coding DNA: TGTGCCAGCGGACGGAGGAACACTGAAGCTTTCTTT. Translated, it gives CASGRRNTEAFF.

The rearrangement uses TRBV19 and TRBJ2-5; TRBD2 might be the D (7 bases). CDR1 is LNHDA, CDR2 SQIVND, per germline (reference sequence). The CDR3 contains 14 residues. The V gene lost 7 bases and the J gene lost 5 bases, with 17 bases spanning the gap. The DNA for the CDR3 is TGTGCCAGTACCCCGCGGGGGAGGGGGGAGACCCAGTACTTC. This encodes CASTPRGRGETQYF.

V gene TRBV6-5 combines with J gene TRBJ1-1, with 10 nucleotides matching TRBD1. This CDR3 spans 13 amino acids. With V trimmed by 5 bases and J by 4 bases, 1 base remained unmatched. Per germline, CDR1 MNHEY and CDR2 SVGAGI. CDR3 sequence (DNA): TGTGCCAGCAGTCGGGACAGGGGCACTGAAGCTTTCTTT. It encodes CASSRDRGTEAFF.

This clone was counted a single time. The J gene is TRBJ2-3, the V gene TRBV5-6; D is ambiguous. Between the trimmed V and J ends, which lost 6 bases and 2 bases, there was a span of 13 bases. The CDR3 is 14 amino acids. Germline CDR1 and CDR2: SGHDT and YYEEEE. CDR3 protein: CASTMTRNTDTQYF. As DNA, the CDR3 is TGTGCCAGCACCATGACACGTAACACAGATACGCAGTATTTT.

The chain carries TRBV6-1 and TRBJ1-1; TRBD1 might be the D (5 bases). Trimming removed 7 bases from V and 5 bases from J, with 14 bases in between. Germline V gives CDR1 MNHNS, CDR2 SASEGT. The CDR3 length is 13 residues. CDR3 region: CASNHRGVTEAFF. CDR3 DNA sequence: TGTGCCAGCAACCACCGGGGGGTTACTGAAGCTTTCTTT.

The J gene is TRBJ2-7, the V gene TRBV5-1; D ambiguous. This CDR3 spans 12 amino acids. CDR1 and CDR2 from the germline V gene are SGHRS and YFSETQ. V dropped 2 bases and J dropped 4 bases, with 7 bases sitting between them. The CDR3 is CASSFSGYEQYF. The DNA for the CDR3 is TGCGCCAGCAGCTTTTCCGGGTACGAGCAGTACTTC.

V usage is TRBV5-1 and J usage is TRBJ2-3, with 12 nucleotides matching TRBD2. V dropped 1 base and J dropped 0; count of bases not matched to a gene: 3. CDR1 SGHRS and CDR2 YFSETQ come from the germline V gene. The CDR3 consists of 17 residues. The CDR3 protein is CASSLTTSGSSTDTQYF. The CDR3 region has the DNA TGCGCCAGCAGCTTGACGACTAGCGGGAGTAGCACAGATACGCAGTATTTT.

A single count supports this clone. The gene calls are TRBV6-1 and TRBJ1-2, with TRBD1 as a possible D gene (6 bases). The germline CDR1 and CDR2 sequences are MNHNS and SASEGT. This CDR3 is 15 amino acids long. The V end was cut by 0 bases, the J end by 8 bases, with 16 bases between. The CDR3 coding sequence is TGTGCCAGCAGTGAAGCGCGAACAGGGACCTGGGGCTACACCTTC. This translates into CASSEARTGTWGYTF.